One and the same sample provided the 32 T cell receptor beta chains below, sequenced in a study of T cell responses to AZD1222 COVID-19 vaccine (dated by TCRdb to the early 2020s). According to the study, the label for this sample's time point signals: about 28 days (+/-7) after the second vaccine dose. The method behind the library was the immunoSEQ multiplex PCR assay. Sourced from immuneACCESS, this table was stored by TCRdb with only in-frame sequences that have V and J called. A share of the clones is absent; for the studies checked, an unresolved V gene accounts for under half, and the remainder has no known explanation. The sample has fewer than 200,000 clones on record, 94% of them singletons. The ten largest clones capture roughly 1.7% of the sample. This material consisted of peripheral blood, taken 28 days after the second AZD1222 dose. These receptors were obtained from an adult who received the AZD1222 COVID-19 vaccine.

On this clone: One end of the junction varies from germline; a read error may be responsible. The chain carries TRBV7-7 and TRBJ2-3, with 7 bases lining up with TRBD2. This CDR3 has 14 residues. Germline CDR1 is SSHAT and CDR2 is FNYEAQ (reference sequence). CDR3 coding DNA: TGTGCTAGCAGCGGCGGGAGTAATTTGTATACGCAGTATTTT. The encoded protein is CASSGGSNLYTQYF.

This chain joins TRBV6-2 or TRBV6-3 and TRBJ2-1; D remains unclear. Looked up from germline, CDR1 is MNHEY and CDR2 is SVGEGT. The CDR3 has 12 amino acids. Between the trimmed V and J ends, which lost 2 bases and 9 bases, there was a span of 8 bases. The CDR3 is CASSYPAIEQFF. In nucleotides, the CDR3 is TGTGCCAGCAGTTACCCGGCGATTGAGCAGTTCTTC.

The genes are TRBV11-2 and TRBJ2-1; 7 nucleotides align to TRBD2. Germline assignment: CDR1 SGHAT and CDR2 FQNNGV. Unmatched junction bases numbered 10, after V lost 5 bases and J lost 9 bases. The CDR3 totals 14 residues. CDR3 amino acids: CASSTLTSYAEQFF. CDR3 coding DNA: TGTGCCAGCAGCACCTTGACTAGCTATGCTGAGCAGTTCTTC.

The chain is built from TRBV11-3 and TRBJ1-1; perhaps TRBD1 as D (5 bases). The CDR3 is 12 residues long. The germline gives CDR1 SGHNT, CDR2 YENEEA. Trimming shortened V by 5 bases and J by 8 bases, and 12 bases separated the two germline ends. The CDR3 coding sequence is TGTGCCAGCAGCGCGGAGGGGAGCGAAGCTTTCTTT. This encodes CASSAEGSEAFF.

The genes are TRBV6-5 and TRBJ2-6; 7 bases are a match to TRBD1. Germline loops: CDR1 MNHEY, CDR2 SVGAGI. The CDR3 contains 15 residues. The ends lost 6 bases at V and 1 base at J; junction bases unmatched: 3. CDR3: CASSRDSSGANVLTF. Here the CDR3 DNA reads TGTGCCAGCAGCAGGGACAGTTCTGGGGCCAACGTCCTGACTTTC.

The chain joins TRBV7-8 to TRBJ1-1; no clear D gene. CDR1 SGHVS and CDR2 FQNEAQ come from the germline V gene. V dropped 1 base and J dropped 1 base, with 10 bases sitting between them. This CDR3 spans 15 amino acids. DNA for the CDR3: TGTGCCAGCAGCTTAGTACGCACCACGAACACTGAAGCTTTCTTT. Its protein product is CASSLVRTTNTEAFF.

This chain connects TRBV28 to TRBJ1-1; D may be TRBD1 (6 bases). This CDR3 has 12 residues. The V end was cut by 7 bases, the J end by 7 bases, with 13 bases between. CDR1 MDHEN and CDR2 SYDVKM come from the germline V gene. CDR3 sequence reads: CASIFRDNEAFF. The CDR3 nucleotides are TGTGCCAGCATTTTCCGGGACAATGAAGCTTTCTTT. Variable domain in full (rest from reference TRBV28 and TRBJ1-1): DVKVTQSSRYLVKRTGEKVFLECVQDMDHENMFWYRQDPGLGLRLIYFSYDVKMKEKGDIPEGYSVSREKKERFSLILESASTNQTSMYLCASIFRDNEAFFGQGTRLTVV.

CDR3: CASMIAGSDTQYF. The CDR3 DNA follows: TGCGCCAGCATGATAGCGGGATCAGATACGCAGTATTTT. This sequence joins TRBV10-1 and TRBJ2-3, with TRBD2 matching over 8 bases. Looked up from germline, CDR1 is WNHNN and CDR2 is SYGVQD (reference sequence). The J segment lost 4 bases and the V segment lost 7 bases, leaving 4 bases of the junction unmatched. This CDR3 has 13 residues.

V is TRBV5-6 and J is TRBJ1-1; D gene uncertain. Trimming shortened V by 0 bases and J by 5 bases, and 11 bases separated the two germline ends. Germline CDR1 is SGHDT and CDR2 is YYEEEE. The CDR3 is 14 residues long. The CDR3 sequence: CASSLAQAGTEAFF. In DNA form, the CDR3 reads TGTGCCAGCAGCTTGGCCCAGGCGGGGACTGAAGCTTTCTTT.

The gene calls are TRBV4-1 and TRBJ1-3; 7 bases line up with TRBD1. CDR3 length: 16 residues. Germline loops: CDR1 MGHRA, CDR2 YSYEKL. Unmatched junction bases numbered 5, after V lost 2 bases and J lost 1 base. The DNA of the CDR3 is TGCGCCAGCAGCCAACGGGGGACAGTATCTGGAAACACCATATATTTT. It is translated as CASSQRGTVSGNTIYF.

The chain joins TRBV3-1 (or the pseudogene TRBV3-2) to TRBJ1-1; D may be TRBD1 (5 bases). The germline V gene has CDR1 LGHDT and CDR2 YNNKEL (reference sequence). The CDR3 length is 14 residues. The V end lost 1 base, the J end lost 3 bases, and 9 bases lay between the germline ends. CDR3 sequence reads: CASSQGAGHTEAFF. The CDR3 DNA reads as TGTGCCAGCAGCCAAGGAGCGGGGCACACTGAAGCTTTCTTT.

The chain recombines TRBV30 with TRBJ1-2, with D hard to call. The CDR3 loop spans 11 amino acids. V gave up 2 bases and J gave up 5 bases, with 6 bases separating them. The germline CDR1 and CDR2 sequences are GTSNPN and SVGIG (reference sequence). CDR3 DNA: TGTGCCTGGAGTCGCCTGTATGGCTACACCTTC. Translating it yields CAWSRLYGYTF. Drawing the rest from reference TRBV30 and TRBJ1-2, the complete variable domain is SQTIHQWPATLVQPVGSPLSLECTVEGTSNPNLYWYRQAAGRGLQLLFYSVGIGQISSEVPQNLSASRPQDRQFILSSKKLLLSDSGFYLCAWSRLYGYTFGSGTRLTVV.

The chain links TRBV9 to TRBJ1-1; D is perhaps TRBD1 (5 bases). Germline CDR1 and CDR2: SGDLS and YYNGEE. The CDR3 consists of 14 residues. V lost 5 bases to trimming and J lost 0 bases, with 11 bases between them. The CDR3 DNA reads TGTGCCAGCAGACGGGGGGTGATGAACACTGAAGCTTTCTTT. Protein: CASRRGVMNTEAFF.

The chain is built from TRBV28 and TRBJ1-5; 7 bases agree with TRBD1. The germline gives CDR1 MDHEN, CDR2 SYDVKM. This CDR3 contains 15 residues. V shed 5 bases and J 3 bases; nucleotides not matched to a gene: 7. The CDR3 DNA reads TGTGCCAGCAGTACATACGGGACAGCCAATCAGCCCCAGCATTTT. It is translated as CASSTYGTANQPQHF.

The V call is TRBV28, the J call TRBJ2-7; 7 bases are shared with TRBD2. Trimming cost V 7 bases and J 0 bases; bases outside gene matches: 9. CDR1 and CDR2 from the germline V gene are MDHEN and SYDVKM. The CDR3 is made up of 15 amino acids. CDR3 nucleotides: TGTGCCAGCAAAATGTCTAGCGGACCCTCCTACGAGCAGTACTTC. Its protein is CASKMSSGPSYEQYF.

The rearrangement uses TRBV27 and TRBJ1-2, with 10 bases identical to TRBD1. With 5 bases clipped from V and 5 bases from J, the junction kept 11 bases outside the gene matches. CDR1 and CDR2 (germline): MNHEY, SMNVEV (reference sequence). This CDR3 has 16 residues. CDR3 nucleotide sequence: TGTGCCAGCAGTCAGGGACAGGGGACAACTATTTATGGCTACACCTTC. Amino acid sequence: CASSQGQGTTIYGYTF.

The chain is built from TRBV27 and TRBJ2-1; maybe TRBD1 (5 bases). The CDR3 totals 14 residues. The germline V gene encodes CDR1 MNHEY and CDR2 SMNVEV (reference sequence). Trimming pared 5 bases from V and 9 bases from J, leaving 17 bases between. DNA of the CDR3: TGTGCCAGCAGTCCCCAGGGTAATATGGGTGAGCAGTTCTTC. This codes for CASSPQGNMGEQFF.

The V and J genes are TRBV2 and TRBJ1-2; 11 bases match TRBD1. The CDR3 loop spans 14 amino acids. The V segment lost 7 bases and the J segment 7 bases; nucleotides outside the gene matches: 8. CDR1 is SNHLY, CDR2 FYNNEI, per germline. The CDR3 nucleotides are TGTGCCAGCAACCAGGACAGGGGGCTAGGTGGCTACACCTTC. Its protein product is CASNQDRGLGGYTF. The whole variable domain, filled in from reference TRBV2 and TRBJ1-2, reads EPEVTQTPSHQVTQMGQEVILRCVPISNHLYFYWYRQILGQKVEFLVSFYNNEISEKSEIFDDQFSVERPDGSNFTLKIRSTKLEDSAMYFCASNQDRGLGGYTFGSGTRLTVV.

The chain has TRBV7-3 and TRBJ2-6; D is perhaps TRBD1 (6 bases). The V end was cut by 2 bases, the J end by 0 bases, with 20 bases between. The CDR3 is 20 amino acids. Germline V gene sequence: CDR1 SGHTA, CDR2 FQGTGA. CDR3 amino acids: CASSLGSIGQLHSGANVLTF. The DNA for the CDR3 is TGTGCCAGCAGCTTAGGTTCTATCGGACAGCTTCACTCTGGGGCCAACGTCCTGACTTTC. Drawing the rest from reference TRBV7-3 and TRBJ2-6, the complete variable domain is GAGVSQTPSNKVTEKGKYVELRCDPISGHTALYWYRQSLGQGPEFLIYFQGTGAADDSGLPNDRFFAVRPEGSVSTLKIQRTERGDSAVYLCASSLGSIGQLHSGANVLTFGAGSRLTVL.

The V and J genes are TRBV19 and TRBJ2-1, with 9 nucleotides matching TRBD1. This CDR3 comprises 15 residues. Trimming at V came to 5 bases and at J to 5 bases, leaving 7 bases not matched to a gene. CDR1 and CDR2 from the germline V gene are LNHDA and SQIVND (reference sequence). The CDR3 DNA reads TGTGCCAGTAGTGCTGGGACAGGGCTAAACAATGAGCAGTTCTTC. Protein sequence: CASSAGTGLNNEQFF.

A word on this clone: This clone may be a read error of a much larger clone one base away. The gene calls are TRBV12-3 or TRBV12-4 and TRBJ2-1; perhaps TRBD1 as D (6 bases). V lost 5 bases, J lost 7 bases, and 9 bases lay in between. The CDR3 sequence is 12 residues long. The CDR3 bases are TGTGCCAGCAGTGAAACAGGGAATGAGCAGTTCTTC. This codes for CASSETGNEQFF.

The chain uses TRBV9 and TRBJ1-4, with 9 bases identical to TRBD1. This CDR3 contains 15 residues. The junction had 9 bases not matched to a gene; V was cut back by 4 bases and J by 8 bases. The germline V gene encodes CDR1 SGDLS and CDR2 YYNGEE. In DNA, the CDR3 is TGTGCCAGCAGCCTCCGACAGGGGGTCGGGGAAAAACTGTTTTTT. It translates to CASSLRQGVGEKLFF.

The chain couples TRBV28 to TRBJ2-7; D tentatively reads TRBD1 or TRBD2 (5 bases each). The V end lost 4 bases, the J end lost 4 bases, and 17 bases lay between the germline ends. Germline CDR1 reads MDHEN; CDR2 reads SYDVKM. This CDR3 region has 15 residues. The CDR3, as DNA: TGTGCCAGCAGTTGGGCCGGGACGGGTGGGTACGAGCAGTACTTC. It codes for CASSWAGTGGYEQYF.

The chain has TRBV4-1 and TRBJ2-1, with 13 nucleotides matching TRBD2. Germline V CDR1 and CDR2: MGHRA, YSYEKL. V lost 2 bases and J lost 9; bases outside the gene matches: 7. This CDR3 has 16 amino acids. CDR3 in DNA: TGCGCCAGCAGCCAACCTACTAGCGGGGGGGCCCGTGAGCAGTTCTTC. Its translation is CASSQPTSGGAREQFF.

This clone was counted once. The chain links TRBV24-1 to TRBJ1-2; TRBD1 matches 8 bases. This CDR3 region has 14 residues. V lost 3 bases and J lost 3; bases outside the gene matches: 2. Germline-derived CDR1 and CDR2 are KGHDR and SFDVKD. The CDR3 DNA reads TGTGCCACCAGTGATCCGACAGGGGACTATGGCTACACCTTC. Translation: CATSDPTGDYGYTF.

The chain combines TRBV3-1 (or the pseudogene TRBV3-2) with TRBJ1-1, with D possibly TRBD1 on 6 matching bases. Germline values: CDR1 LGHDT, CDR2 YNNKEL (reference sequence). V was trimmed by 1 base and J by 5 bases, leaving 11 bases between them. The CDR3 loop spans 14 amino acids. This CDR3 is CASSQGQGWTEAFF. CDR3 nucleotide sequence: TGTGCCAGCAGCCAAGGGCAGGGGTGGACTGAAGCTTTCTTT.

This sequence joins TRBV5-1 and TRBJ2-1, with TRBD2 identical over 7 bases. Germline V gene lookup returns CDR1 SGHRS and CDR2 YFSETQ. This CDR3 contains 15 residues. Trimming cost V 1 base and J 8 bases; bases outside gene matches: 9. The CDR3 protein is CASSLNTGTTDEQFF. For the CDR3, the DNA is TGCGCCAGCAGCTTGAACACCGGGACTACGGATGAGCAGTTCTTC.

The V gene is TRBV19, the J gene TRBJ1-5, with D possibly TRBD1 on 6 matching bases. Trimming shortened V by 10 bases and J by 7 bases, and 17 bases separated the two germline ends. Germline V gene sequence: CDR1 LNHDA, CDR2 SQIVND (reference sequence). The CDR3 extends over 13 amino acids. The DNA of the CDR3 is TGTGCCACCCGGAGCAGGGGAGAACAGCCCCAGCATTTT. Its protein is CATRSRGEQPQHF.

This sequence joins TRBV19 and TRBJ1-5, with TRBD1 as a possible D gene (5 bases). With 9 bases removed from V and 6 bases from J, the gap between germline ends came to 15 bases. CDR3 length: 13 amino acids. CDR1 LNHDA and CDR2 SQIVND come from the germline V gene (reference sequence). CDR3 sequence reads: CASRDPGGQPQHF. The CDR3 DNA follows: TGTGCCAGCCGGGACCCCGGGGGTCAGCCCCAGCATTTT.

The genes are TRBV28 and TRBJ1-2, with D unclear. Germline V gene data show CDR1 as MDHEN and CDR2 as SYDVKM. Trimming shortened V by 3 bases and J by 2 bases, and 10 bases separated the two germline ends. The CDR3 is 14 residues long. The CDR3 loop reads CASSFGLTNYGYTF. CDR3 nucleotide sequence: TGTGCCAGCAGTTTTGGGCTTACGAACTATGGCTACACCTTC.

This chain joins TRBV6-2 or TRBV6-3 and TRBJ2-3; D gene uncertain. The CDR3 length is 15 residues. Trimming took 0 bases from V and 5 from J, leaving 12 bases between them. The germline CDR1 and CDR2 sequences are MNHEY and SVGEGT. The CDR3 sequence: CASSYSGGPIDTQYF. The CDR3 nucleotides are TGTGCCAGCAGTTACTCGGGCGGTCCCATAGATACGCAGTATTTT.

This clone was seen a few times. Other DNA sequences within the sample encode an identical CDR3. V and J are TRBV19 and TRBJ1-2, with D hard to call. CDR1 and CDR2 from the germline V gene are LNHDA and SQIVND (reference sequence). This CDR3 has 14 amino acids. Trimming took 3 bases from V and 2 from J, leaving 10 bases between them. CDR3 nucleotides: TGTGCCAGTAGTATCCCAGGCCTAAACTATGGCTACACCTTC. This encodes CASSIPGLNYGYTF.